The 22 T cell receptor beta chains reported below all come from one sample, sequenced in a study of spatial heterogeneity in lung cancer. The time point denotes: blood at routine non-recurrence follow-up after resection. MiXCR, run by TCRdb on the 5' RACE reads, gives a single entry per CDR3 protein. Altogether roughly 34,000 distinct CDR3 sequences are present, approximately 7.5% being singletons, with the ten largest covering approximately 9.8%. The sample was PBMCs, taken at follow-up. The source is a male donor with early-stage non-small cell lung cancer.

This clonotype has ten or more counts. The chain recombines TRBV5-1 with TRBJ2-2; D remains unclear. Germline assignment: CDR1 SGHRS and CDR2 YFSETQ. This CDR3 has 14 amino acids. In DNA, the CDR3 is TGCGCTGATAGGGCAGGTCCGAACACCGGGGAGCTGTTTTTT. Residues: CADRAGPNTGELFF.

This clonotype occurred many times. The V call is TRBV6-6, the J call TRBJ2-1, with 9 positions matching TRBD2. V shed 3 bases, J shed 3 bases, and the junction held 3 bases outside the gene matches. The CDR3 extends over 15 amino acids. From germline, CDR1 is MNHNY and CDR2 SVGAGI (reference sequence). CDR3 residues: CASSYSGGFYNEQFF. The CDR3 DNA reads TGTGCCAGCAGTTATAGCGGGGGTTTCTACAATGAGCAGTTCTTC.

The rearrangement links TRBV10-3 to TRBJ1-6; D possibly corresponds to TRBD1 (5 bases). Germline lookup yields CDR1 ENHRY and CDR2 SYGVKD. V gave up 8 bases and J gave up 5 bases, with 10 bases separating them. The CDR3 has 13 amino acids. This chain's CDR3 is CAIGRQHNSPLHF. As DNA, the CDR3 is TGTGCCATCGGAAGACAGCATAATTCACCCCTCCACTTT.

This clonotype occurred a few times. The V call is TRBV5-4, the J call TRBJ2-7, with 8 bases that match TRBD2. Per the germline V gene, CDR1 is SGHNT and CDR2 is YYREEE (reference sequence). The CDR3 is made up of 13 amino acids. The V gene end was trimmed by 2 bases and the J gene end by 5 bases; junction bases not matched to a gene: 3. CDR3 loop: CASSFRGGNEQYF. CDR3 in DNA: TGTGCCAGCAGCTTTCGCGGGGGGAACGAGCAGTACTTC.

This clonotype was recorded many times. The V and J genes are TRBV7-2 and TRBJ1-2; maybe TRBD1 (5 bases). The CDR3 loop spans 15 amino acids. Per germline, CDR1 SGHTA and CDR2 FQGNSA. Trimming removed 5 bases from V and 6 bases from J, with 19 bases in between. Here the CDR3 DNA reads TGTGCCAGCAGCCCTTCGTGGGGGAATCCCGATGGCTACACCTTC. Translated, it gives CASSPSWGNPDGYTF.

This sequence joins TRBV12-3 or TRBV12-4 and TRBJ1-1; tentatively, D is TRBD1 (6 bases). This CDR3 is 14 amino acids long. Deletions cut 3 bases from V and 3 bases from J, with 11 bases between. The CDR3 here is CASSLTEGDTEAFF. Written as DNA, the CDR3 is TGTGCCAGCAGTTTGACGGAGGGGGACACTGAAGCTTTCTTT.

This clonotype occurred many times. The chain recombines TRBV6-5 with TRBJ1-6, with D maybe TRBD1 (5 bases). The ends were cut back, 7 bases at V and 8 bases at J, with 9 bases in the middle. The V gene's germline CDR1 is MNHEY and CDR2 SVGAGI. The CDR3 sequence is 12 residues long. The CDR3 coding sequence is TGTGCCAGCAAGAAGGGGCATTCACCCCTCCACTTT. This codes for CASKKGHSPLHF.

This clonotype was counted at least ten times. The rearrangement links TRBV19 to TRBJ2-5, with D possibly TRBD1 on 6 matching bases. The CDR3 has 13 residues. V was shortened by 5 bases and J by 5 bases, with 12 bases between the two germline ends. Germline CDR1 and CDR2: LNHDA and SQIVND (reference sequence). CDR3 amino acids: CASSDRSYETQYF. The CDR3 DNA is TGTGCCAGTAGTGACAGGTCCTATGAGACCCAGTACTTC.

This clonotype was found many times. The CDR3 loop is CASRDRGLYNEQFF. The DNA for the CDR3 is TGCGCCAGCCGGGACAGGGGGCTATACAATGAGCAGTTCTTC. J is TRBJ2-1 and V is TRBV5-1; 12 nucleotides match TRBD1. The CDR3 has 14 amino acids. CDR1 and CDR2 from the germline V gene are SGHRS and YFSETQ. V trimming: 7 bases; J trimming: 4 bases; junction bases outside the gene matches: 3.

Many counts were recorded for this clonotype. The genes are TRBV5-6 and TRBJ2-1, with D tentatively TRBD1 (6 bases). In germline, CDR1 is SGHDT, CDR2 YYEEEE. CDR3 length: 16 amino acids. Between the trimmed V and J ends, which lost 3 bases and 0 bases, there was a span of 13 bases. The CDR3 region is CASSYPDRSSYNEQFF. CDR3 nucleotides: TGTGCCAGCAGCTACCCGGACAGAAGCTCCTACAATGAGCAGTTCTTC.

This clonotype was detected ten times or more. This sequence joins TRBV7-3 and TRBJ2-1; D is unclear. V was clipped by 5 bases and J by 4 bases, with 12 bases between them. The CDR3 totals 14 residues. Germline-derived CDR1 and CDR2 are SGHTA and FQGTGA. CDR3 region: CASSPPAPYNEQFF. In DNA, the CDR3 is TGTGCCAGCAGCCCCCCTGCTCCTTACAATGAGCAGTTCTTC. Full variable domain (rest looked up from reference TRBV7-3 and TRBJ2-1): GAGVSQTPSNKVTEKGKYVELRCDPISGHTALYWYRQSLGQGPEFLIYFQGTGAADDSGLPNDRFFAVRPEGSVSTLKIQRTERGDSAVYLCASSPPAPYNEQFFGPGTRLTVL.

This clonotype was seen repeatedly, ten times or more. The V call is TRBV27, the J call TRBJ1-2, with 8 bases that match TRBD1. V dropped 6 bases and J dropped 8; count of bases not matched to a gene: 5. The germline V gene encodes CDR1 MNHEY and CDR2 SMNVEV (reference sequence). The CDR3 covers 12 residues. CDR3 sequence reads: CASRGTGRGYTF. The CDR3 DNA is TGTGCCAGCAGAGGGACAGGTCGGGGCTACACCTTC.

In its sample, this clonotype was seen a few times. The CDR3 DNA follows: TGTGCCAGCAGCCAAGTAACCGGTAGTACTAGCGGGGGACGTGAGCAGTTCTTC. Protein product: CASSQVTGSTSGGREQFF. The V call is TRBV3-1, the J call TRBJ2-1; 11 bases are a match to TRBD2. CDR3 length: 18 residues. Unmatched junction bases numbered 14, after V lost 1 base and J lost 9 bases. Germline CDR1 LGHDT, CDR2 YNNKEL (reference sequence).

This clonotype was recorded many times. The CDR3 protein is CASSMEGAPPETQYF. The DNA for the CDR3 is TGTGCCAGTTCTATGGAGGGGGCGCCTCCGGAGACCCAGTACTTC. The chain is built from TRBV6-1 and TRBJ2-5, with TRBD1 as a possible D gene (7 bases). This CDR3 contains 15 residues. Germline CDR1 reads MNHNS; CDR2 reads SASEGT. Trimming took off 9 bases at V and 5 bases at J, with 22 bases between the two ends.

This clonotype was seen ten or more times. The CDR3 region has the DNA TGTGCCAGCAGCGTCGGGACCAACAACAATGAGCAGTTCTTC. It is translated as CASSVGTNNNEQFF. The rearrangement joins TRBV9 to TRBJ2-1, with D perhaps matching TRBD1 or TRBD2 (5 bases each). Germline CDR1 reads SGDLS; CDR2 reads YYNGEE. Trimming removed 2 bases at V and 5 bases at J, with 11 bases between. CDR3 length equals 14 residues.

There are a few counts of this clonotype. The genes are TRBV4-3 and TRBJ2-1; D is perhaps TRBD2 (5 bases). The CDR3 contains 15 residues. V was pared by 0 bases and J by 6 bases, with 12 bases between. CDR1 is LGHNA, CDR2 YSLEER, per germline. The CDR3 DNA is TGCGCCAGCAGCCAAGACATTAGCGACGCCAATGAGCAGTTCTTC. Its translation: CASSQDISDANEQFF.

This clonotype was picked up many times. The chain links TRBV6-5 to TRBJ1-6, with no clear D. The V gene lost 5 bases and the J gene lost 6 bases, with 5 bases spanning the gap. Germline CDR1 and CDR2: MNHEY and SVGAGI. The CDR3 is made up of 12 amino acids. As DNA, the CDR3 is TGTGCCAGCAGTCTTCTTAATTCACCCCTCCACTTT. The encoded protein is CASSLLNSPLHF.

Many counts were recorded for this clonotype. The chain combines TRBV19 with TRBJ1-2; no clear D. Trimming removed 7 bases from V and 1 base from J, with 7 bases in between. This CDR3 has 12 residues. The germline V gene encodes CDR1 LNHDA and CDR2 SQIVND (reference sequence). CDR3 in amino acids: CASNGINYGYTF. In DNA form, the CDR3 reads TGTGCCAGTAATGGGATTAACTATGGCTACACCTTC.

This clonotype was detected ten times or more. The chain recombines TRBV6-5 with TRBJ2-3; TRBD1 aligns across 10 bases. V was clipped by 4 bases and J by 7 bases; unmatched bases: 8. CDR3 size: 15 residues. Per germline, CDR1 MNHEY and CDR2 SVGAGI. CDR3 region: CASSFRRDRGNTQYF. In nucleotides, the CDR3 is TGTGCCAGCAGTTTTCGCCGGGACAGGGGAAATACGCAGTATTTT.

V usage is TRBV4-2 and J usage is TRBJ2-7, with 11 bases matching TRBD1. CDR3 size: 15 residues. Germline values: CDR1 LGHNA, CDR2 YNFKEQ. The junction had 1 base not matched to a gene; V was cut back by 0 bases and J by 3 bases. CDR3 sequence (DNA): TGTGCCAGCAGCCAAGATGGGACAGGGGGCTACGAGCAGTACTTC. Amino acid sequence: CASSQDGTGGYEQYF.

This clonotype was counted ten times or more. The genes are TRBV12-3 or TRBV12-4 and TRBJ2-3; no definite D call. Trimming pared 5 bases from V and 1 base from J, leaving 7 bases between. The CDR3 spans 13 residues. The CDR3 sequence is CASSTDGTDTQYF. In DNA, the CDR3 is TGTGCCAGCAGTACGGACGGCACAGATACGCAGTATTTT.

This clonotype was counted at least ten times. The V and J genes are TRBV20-1 and TRBJ2-3, with TRBD2 identical over 8 bases. CDR3 size: 14 residues. Trimming cost V 3 bases and J 0 bases; bases outside gene matches: 2. CDR1 DFQATT and CDR2 SNEGSKA come from the germline V gene (reference sequence). The CDR3 loop reads CSASLAGSTDTQYF. CDR3 DNA sequence: TGCAGTGCTAGTTTAGCGGGGAGCACAGATACGCAGTATTTT.